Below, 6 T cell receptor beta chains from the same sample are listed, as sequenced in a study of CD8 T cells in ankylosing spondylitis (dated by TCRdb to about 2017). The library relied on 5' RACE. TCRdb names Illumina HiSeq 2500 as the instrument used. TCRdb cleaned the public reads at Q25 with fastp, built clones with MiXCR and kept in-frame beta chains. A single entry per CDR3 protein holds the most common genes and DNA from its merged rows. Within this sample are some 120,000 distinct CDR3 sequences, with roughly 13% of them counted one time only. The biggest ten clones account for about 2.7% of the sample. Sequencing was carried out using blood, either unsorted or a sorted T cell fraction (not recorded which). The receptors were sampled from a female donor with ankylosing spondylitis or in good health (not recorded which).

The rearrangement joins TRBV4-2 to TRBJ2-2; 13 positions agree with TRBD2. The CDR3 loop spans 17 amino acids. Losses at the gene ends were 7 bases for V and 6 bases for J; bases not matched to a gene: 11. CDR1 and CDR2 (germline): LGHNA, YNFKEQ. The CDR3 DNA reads TGTGCCAGCACCCACGGACTAGCGGGAGAGGGAGCCGGGGAGCTGTTTTTT. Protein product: CASTHGLAGEGAGELFF.

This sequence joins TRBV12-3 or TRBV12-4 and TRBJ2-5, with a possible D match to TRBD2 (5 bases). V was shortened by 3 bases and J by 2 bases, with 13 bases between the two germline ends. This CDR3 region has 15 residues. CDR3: CASSLVGRAQETQYF. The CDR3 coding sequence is TGTGCCAGCAGTTTGGTTGGGCGGGCACAAGAGACCCAGTACTTC.

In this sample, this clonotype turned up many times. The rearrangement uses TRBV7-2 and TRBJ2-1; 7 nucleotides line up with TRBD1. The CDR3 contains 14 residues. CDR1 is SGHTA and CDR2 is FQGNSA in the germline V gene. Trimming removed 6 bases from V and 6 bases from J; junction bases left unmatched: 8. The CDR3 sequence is CASSFYGQANEQFF. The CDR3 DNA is TGTGCCAGCAGTTTTTACGGACAGGCCAATGAGCAGTTCTTC.

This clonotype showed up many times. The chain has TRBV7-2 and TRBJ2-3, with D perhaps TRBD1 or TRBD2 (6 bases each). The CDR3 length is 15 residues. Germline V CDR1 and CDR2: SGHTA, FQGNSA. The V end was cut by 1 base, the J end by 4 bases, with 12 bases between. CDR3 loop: CASSLVGGRSDTQYF. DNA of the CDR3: TGTGCCAGCAGCTTAGTTGGGGGGCGCTCAGATACGCAGTATTTT.

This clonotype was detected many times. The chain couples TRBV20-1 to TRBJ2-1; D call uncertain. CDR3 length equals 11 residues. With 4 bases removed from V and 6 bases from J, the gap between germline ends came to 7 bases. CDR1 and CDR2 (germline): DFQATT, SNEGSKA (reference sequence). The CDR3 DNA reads TGCAGTGCTAACCAGCTCAATGAGCAGTTCTTC. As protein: CSANQLNEQFF.

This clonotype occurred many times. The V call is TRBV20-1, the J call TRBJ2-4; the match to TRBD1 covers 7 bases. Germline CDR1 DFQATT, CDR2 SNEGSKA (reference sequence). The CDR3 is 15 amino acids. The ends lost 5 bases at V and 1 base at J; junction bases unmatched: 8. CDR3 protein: CSADERGGAKNIQYF. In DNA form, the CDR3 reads TGCAGTGCTGACGAGCGAGGGGGCGCCAAAAACATTCAGTACTTC.